This TCR beta chain stems from a study of blood T cell repertoires in COVID-19. Study information: Spain, Italy and the United States supplied samples that represented acute and convalescent COVID-19. Sources were T cells, B-cell-depleted T cells, or PBMCs; the material itself was cDNA or gDNA.

Trimming removed 7 bases from V and 10 bases from J, with 16 bases in between. This CDR3 has 13 amino acids. Germline loops: CDR1 MNHEY, CDR2 SMNVEV (reference sequence). Enrolment of Seattle patients took place during active infection, and they were followed longitudinally. Assay used: immunoSEQ multiplex PCR; TCRdb lists only in-frame clones, some missing. The sample contains 300,000 to 400,000 clones, roughly 90% of which appear only once. The V call is TRBV27, the J call TRBJ1-4; D is unclear. The sample comprised peripheral blood. This TCR came from a woman aged 25 to 39 with COVID-19, enrolled during active disease. CDR3 sequence (DNA): TGTGCCAGCACCCCTTCGCACGGGTTAAAACTGTTTTTT. Its protein is CASTPSHGLKLFF.